This T cell receptor (beta chain) was sequenced during a study of cytomegalovirus exposure and HLA in healthy donors. Study-wide findings and caveats: In a later analysis, donors in an Asian-associated ancestry cluster reportedly had fewer N-insertions in productive TCRs than the cohort mean.

PCR used 60 Vbeta primers and 13 Jbeta primers. Original data processing: It was a later analysis that counted about 80 million unique TCR beta chains, of which some 12 million were shared. Data came from immunoSEQ multiplex PCR; TCRdb stores just in-frame clones and leaves some out. Clone size and the V and J calls come from that table; the DNA yielded D and trimming. The sample lists about 140,000 clones, roughly 73% seen once, with under 2% in the top ten. For this clone: Antigen unknown.

Trimming removed 10 bases at V and 1 base at J, with 13 bases between. The CDR3 is made up of 13 amino acids. CDR1 and CDR2 (germline): LNHDA, SQIVND (reference sequence). When sampled, the donors appeared nominally healthy, though they likely had unrecorded immune exposures. Sequenced material: PBMCs. The receptor was isolated from a female donor in good health and CMV-seronegative. V is TRBV19 and J is TRBJ1-2; D is undetermined. The CDR3 here is CATGWANNYGYTF. The CDR3 DNA reads TGTGCCACGGGATGGGCCAATAACTATGGCTACACCTTC.